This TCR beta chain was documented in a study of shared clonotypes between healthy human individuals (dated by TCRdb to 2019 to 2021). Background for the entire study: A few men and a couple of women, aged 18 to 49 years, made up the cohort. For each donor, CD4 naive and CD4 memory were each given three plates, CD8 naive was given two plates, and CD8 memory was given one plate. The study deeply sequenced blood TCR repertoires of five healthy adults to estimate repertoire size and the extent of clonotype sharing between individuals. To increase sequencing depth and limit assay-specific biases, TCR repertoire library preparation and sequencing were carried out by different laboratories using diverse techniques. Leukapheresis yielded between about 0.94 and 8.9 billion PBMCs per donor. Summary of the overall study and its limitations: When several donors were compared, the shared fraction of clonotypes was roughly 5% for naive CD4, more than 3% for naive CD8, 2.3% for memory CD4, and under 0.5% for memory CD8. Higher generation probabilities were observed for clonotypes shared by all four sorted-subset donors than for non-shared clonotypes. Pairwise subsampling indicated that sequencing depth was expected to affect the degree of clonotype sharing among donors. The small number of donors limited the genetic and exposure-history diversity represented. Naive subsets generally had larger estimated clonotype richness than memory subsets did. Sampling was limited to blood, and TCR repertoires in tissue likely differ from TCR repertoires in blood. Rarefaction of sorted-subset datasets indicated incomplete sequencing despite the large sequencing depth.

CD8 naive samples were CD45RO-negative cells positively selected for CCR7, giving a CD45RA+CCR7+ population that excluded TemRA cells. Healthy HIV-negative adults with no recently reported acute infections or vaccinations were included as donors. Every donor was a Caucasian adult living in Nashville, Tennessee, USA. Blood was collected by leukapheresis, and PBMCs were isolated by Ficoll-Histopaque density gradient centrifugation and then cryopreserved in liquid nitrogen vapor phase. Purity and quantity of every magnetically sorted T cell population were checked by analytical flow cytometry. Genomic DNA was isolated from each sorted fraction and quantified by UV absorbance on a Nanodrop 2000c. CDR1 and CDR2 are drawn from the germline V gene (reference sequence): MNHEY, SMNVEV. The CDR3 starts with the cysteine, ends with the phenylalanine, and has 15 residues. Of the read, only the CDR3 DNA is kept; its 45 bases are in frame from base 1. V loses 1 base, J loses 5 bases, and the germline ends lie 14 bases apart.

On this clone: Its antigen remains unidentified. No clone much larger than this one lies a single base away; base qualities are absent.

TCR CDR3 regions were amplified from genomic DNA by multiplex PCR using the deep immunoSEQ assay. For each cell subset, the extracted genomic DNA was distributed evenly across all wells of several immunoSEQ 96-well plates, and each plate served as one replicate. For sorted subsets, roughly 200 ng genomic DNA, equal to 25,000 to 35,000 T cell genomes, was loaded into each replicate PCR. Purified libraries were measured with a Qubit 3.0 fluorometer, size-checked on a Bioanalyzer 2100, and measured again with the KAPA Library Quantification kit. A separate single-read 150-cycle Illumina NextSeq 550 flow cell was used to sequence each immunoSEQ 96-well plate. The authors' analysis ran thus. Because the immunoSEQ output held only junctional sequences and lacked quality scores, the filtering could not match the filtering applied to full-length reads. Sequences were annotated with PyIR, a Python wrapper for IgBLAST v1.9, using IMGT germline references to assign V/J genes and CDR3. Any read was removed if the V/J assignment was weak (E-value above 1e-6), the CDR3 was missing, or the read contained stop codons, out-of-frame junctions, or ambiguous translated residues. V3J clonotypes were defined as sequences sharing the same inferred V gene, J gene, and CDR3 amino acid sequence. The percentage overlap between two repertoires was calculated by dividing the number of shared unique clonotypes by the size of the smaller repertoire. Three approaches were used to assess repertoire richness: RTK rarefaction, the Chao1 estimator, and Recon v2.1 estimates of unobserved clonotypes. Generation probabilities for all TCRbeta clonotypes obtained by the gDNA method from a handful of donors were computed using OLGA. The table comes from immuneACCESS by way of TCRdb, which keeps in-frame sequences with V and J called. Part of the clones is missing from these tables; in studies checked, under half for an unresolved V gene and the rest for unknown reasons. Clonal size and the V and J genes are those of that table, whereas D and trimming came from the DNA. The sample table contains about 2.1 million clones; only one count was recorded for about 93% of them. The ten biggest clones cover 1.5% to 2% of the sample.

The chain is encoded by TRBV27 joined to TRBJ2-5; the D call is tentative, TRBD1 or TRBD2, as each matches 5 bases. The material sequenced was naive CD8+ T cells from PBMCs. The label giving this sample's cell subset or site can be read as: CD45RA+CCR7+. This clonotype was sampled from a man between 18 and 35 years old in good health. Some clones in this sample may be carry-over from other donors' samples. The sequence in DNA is TGTGCCAGCAGTTTATGGGTTGGGGGAGAGGAGACCCAGTACTTC. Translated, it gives CASSLWVGGEETQYF.